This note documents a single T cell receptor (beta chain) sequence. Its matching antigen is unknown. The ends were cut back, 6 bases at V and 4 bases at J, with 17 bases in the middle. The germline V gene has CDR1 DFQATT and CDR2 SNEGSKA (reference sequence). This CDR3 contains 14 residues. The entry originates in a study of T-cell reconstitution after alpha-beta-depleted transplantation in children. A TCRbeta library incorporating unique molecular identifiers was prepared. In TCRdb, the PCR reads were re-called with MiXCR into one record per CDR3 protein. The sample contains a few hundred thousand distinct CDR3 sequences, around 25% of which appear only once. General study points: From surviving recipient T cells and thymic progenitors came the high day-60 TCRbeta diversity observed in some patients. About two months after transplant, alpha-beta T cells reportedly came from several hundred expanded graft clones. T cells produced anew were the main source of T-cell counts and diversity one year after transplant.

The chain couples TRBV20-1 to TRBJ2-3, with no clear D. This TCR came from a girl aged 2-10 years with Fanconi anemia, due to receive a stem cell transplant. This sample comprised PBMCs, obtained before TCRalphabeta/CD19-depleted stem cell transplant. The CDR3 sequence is CSAPISYDPDTQYF. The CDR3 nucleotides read TGCAGTGCGCCAATTTCCTACGATCCAGATACGCAGTATTTT.